The source of this T cell receptor (beta chain) is a study of blood T cell repertoires in COVID-19. CDR3 length: 16 residues. V lost 4 bases and J 0 bases, leaving 13 bases between the germline ends. From germline, CDR1 is LGHNA and CDR2 YNFKEQ. TCRdb's copy holds only in-frame clones and misses some; the assay was immunoSEQ multiplex PCR. The sample lists 300,000 to 400,000 clones, 88% occurring once. What was sequenced was peripheral blood. This receptor was obtained from a woman aged 30 to 39 with COVID-19, enrolled during active disease. The chain recombines TRBV4-2 with TRBJ1-3, with D possibly being TRBD1 (5 bases). CDR3 in DNA: TGTGCCAGCAGCCCGGGGGTTACAAGCTCTGGAAACACCATATATTTT. Residues: CASSPGVTSSGNTIYF.